This T cell receptor (beta chain) appears in the sequencing data of a study of B cell selection in AIRE deficiency. General study results and limits: Around a third of healthy-donor shared Treg TCRbeta sequences appeared in patient Tconv cells.

Only in-frame clones appear in the TCRdb table, and some are missing; sequencing was by immunoSEQ multiplex PCR. Of 20,000 to 30,000 clones in the sample, 96% are singletons; the top ten hold roughly 0.18%. Germline CDR1 SNHLY, CDR2 FYNNEI. After removal of 6 bases from V and 2 bases from J, the junction contained 6 bases not matched to a gene. The CDR3 has 15 residues. Conventional CD4 T cells were sorted as CD4+CD127+ cells. This clone was observed once. Its antigen is still unknown. Sequencing was performed on CD4+CD127+ conventional T cells sorted from PBMCs. This rearrangement joins TRBV2 to TRBJ2-1; 8 bases align to TRBD1. This sequence originates from a human donor in good health. CDR3 bases: TGTGCCAGCAGGGACAGGGAAGCCACCTACAATGAGCAGTTCTTC. This gives the protein CASRDREATYNEQFF.